The 11 T cell receptor beta chains below come from one sample, sequenced in a study of cytomegalovirus exposure and HLA in healthy donors. PCR involved 60 Vbeta and 13 Jbeta primers. Method: immunoSEQ multiplex PCR; TCRdb's copy keeps in-frame clones and lacks some. The sample carries about 150,000 clones, around 84% recorded once. Sequenced sample: PBMCs. Receptors were obtained from a man between 40 and 49 years old in good health and CMV-seropositive.

This clone has a handful of counts. The genes are TRBV2 and TRBJ1-5; possible D gene TRBD1, 5 bases. The CDR3 has 14 amino acids. V was shortened by 7 bases and J by 5 bases, with 15 bases between the two germline ends. The germline gives CDR1 SNHLY, CDR2 FYNNEI. CDR3 sequence: CASNGQGTDQPQHF. CDR3 nucleotide sequence: TGTGCCAGCAACGGTCAGGGAACAGATCAGCCCCAGCATTTT.

This clone showed up just once. V is TRBV9 and J is TRBJ2-7; 7 bases fit TRBD2. The CDR3 runs to 15 residues. CDR1 and CDR2 (germline): SGDLS, YYNGEE. V lost 4 bases and J lost 2; bases outside the gene matches: 9. CDR3: CASSPQAGSAYEQYF. The CDR3 nucleotides are TGTGCCAGCAGCCCACAAGCGGGGTCAGCCTACGAGCAGTACTTC.

The chain uses TRBV18 and TRBJ2-3; TRBD2 aligns across 7 bases. Trimming took 5 bases from V and 2 from J; bases not matched to a gene: 10. In germline, CDR1 is KGHSH, CDR2 LQKENI. This CDR3 spans 16 amino acids. CDR3 coding DNA: TGTGCCAGCTCAAGTCCGAGTGCGGGGGACACAGATACGCAGTATTTT. It translates to CASSSPSAGDTDTQYF.

The CDR3 nucleotides read TGTGCCAGCAGCGGAGGCGACAATGAGCAGTTCTTC. As protein: CASSGGDNEQFF. This rearrangement joins TRBV11-3 to TRBJ2-1; perhaps TRBD2 as D (5 bases). V was clipped by 5 bases and J by 5 bases, with 7 bases between them. The CDR3 runs 12 residues. Germline CDR1 is SGHNT and CDR2 is YENEEA.

This chain links TRBV28 with TRBJ1-1, with 7 bases matching TRBD1. Germline CDR1 MDHEN, CDR2 SYDVKM. V shed 7 bases and J 1 base; nucleotides not matched to a gene: 15. CDR3 length: 17 residues. The CDR3 loop reads CASKEVRFQGGNTEAFF. CDR3 nucleotides: TGTGCCAGCAAAGAGGTTCGGTTTCAGGGGGGGAACACTGAAGCTTTCTTT.

The gene calls are TRBV19 and TRBJ1-6; weak D call: TRBD1 (6 bases). V was cut by 7 bases and J by 0 bases, with 10 bases left in between. Germline V lookup: CDR1 LNHDA, CDR2 SQIVND (reference sequence). This CDR3 spans 15 amino acids. The CDR3 nucleotides read TGTGCCAGTAAAAGGGACAACTCCTATAATTCACCCCTCCACTTT. Its protein is CASKRDNSYNSPLHF.

This sequence joins TRBV2 and TRBJ1-4; the match to TRBD1 covers 10 bases. The CDR3 length is 17 residues. V gave up 5 bases and J gave up 3 bases; unmatched junction bases: 9. Germline V gene data show CDR1 as SNHLY and CDR2 as FYNNEI. The DNA of the CDR3 is TGTGCCAGCAGTTCCGGGACAGGGGACGCGGCTAATGAAAAACTGTTTTTT. Translated, it gives CASSSGTGDAANEKLFF.

The rearrangement uses TRBV6-5 and TRBJ2-2, with a weak D call TRBD1 (5 bases). The V gene lost 2 bases and the J gene lost 0 bases, with 7 bases spanning the gap. Germline CDR1 is MNHEY and CDR2 is SVGAGI. The CDR3 contains 15 residues. CDR3: CASSYRGSNTGELFF. CDR3 in DNA: TGTGCCAGCAGTTACAGGGGTTCGAACACCGGGGAGCTGTTTTTT.

The chain recombines TRBV19 with TRBJ2-3; TRBD2 might be the D (6 bases). Trimming shortened V by 1 base and J by 2 bases, and 10 bases separated the two germline ends. This CDR3 comprises 15 residues. The germline V gene has CDR1 LNHDA and CDR2 SQIVND (reference sequence). This CDR3 reads CASSIAGRDTDTQYF. The CDR3, as DNA: TGTGCCAGTAGTATAGCCGGGAGAGACACAGATACGCAGTATTTT.

This CDR3 reads CASSFDRGSPLHF. CDR3 coding DNA: TGTGCCAGCAGTTTTGACAGGGGCTCACCCCTCCACTTT. The chain couples TRBV5-4 to TRBJ1-6; 8 bases are shared with TRBD1. Trimming cost V 5 bases and J 10 bases; bases outside gene matches: 5. In germline, CDR1 is SGHNT, CDR2 YYREEE (reference sequence). The CDR3 extends over 13 amino acids.

J is TRBJ2-7 and V is TRBV6-5, with 11 nucleotides matching TRBD2. The V segment lost 3 bases and the J segment 2 bases; nucleotides outside the gene matches: 3. Looked up from germline, CDR1 is MNHEY and CDR2 is SVGAGI. The CDR3 is made up of 15 amino acids. CDR3 bases: TGTGCCAGCAGTTATGGGACTAGCGGACCCTACGAGCAGTACTTC. It specifies CASSYGTSGPYEQYF.